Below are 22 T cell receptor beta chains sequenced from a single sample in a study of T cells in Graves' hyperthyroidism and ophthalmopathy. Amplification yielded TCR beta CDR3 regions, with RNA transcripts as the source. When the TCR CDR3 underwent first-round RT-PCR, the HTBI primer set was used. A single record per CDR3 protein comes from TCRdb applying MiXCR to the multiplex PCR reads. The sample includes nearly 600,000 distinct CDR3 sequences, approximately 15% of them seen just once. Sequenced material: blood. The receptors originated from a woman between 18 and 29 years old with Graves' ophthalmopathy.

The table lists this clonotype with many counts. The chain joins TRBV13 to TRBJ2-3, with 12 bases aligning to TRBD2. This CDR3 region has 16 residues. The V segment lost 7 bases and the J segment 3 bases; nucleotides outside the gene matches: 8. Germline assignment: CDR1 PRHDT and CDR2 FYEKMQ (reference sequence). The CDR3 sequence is CASTRQTSGSTDTQYF. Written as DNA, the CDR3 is TGTGCCAGCACCCGCCAGACTAGCGGGAGTACAGATACGCAGTATTTT.

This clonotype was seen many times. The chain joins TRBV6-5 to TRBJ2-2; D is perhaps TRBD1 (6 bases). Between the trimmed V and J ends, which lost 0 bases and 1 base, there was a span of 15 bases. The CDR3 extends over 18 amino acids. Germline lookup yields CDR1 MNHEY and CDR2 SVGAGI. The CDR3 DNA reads TGTGCCAGCAGTTACTCCCCTCCTCAGACAGGGAACACCGGGGAGCTGTTTTTT. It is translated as CASSYSPPQTGNTGELFF.

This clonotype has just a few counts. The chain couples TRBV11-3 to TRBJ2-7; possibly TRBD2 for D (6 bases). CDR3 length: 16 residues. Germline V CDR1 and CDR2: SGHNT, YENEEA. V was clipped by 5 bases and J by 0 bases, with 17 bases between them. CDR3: CASSPRGPPSSYEQYF. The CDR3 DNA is TGTGCCAGCAGCCCGCGGGGCCCCCCCAGCTCCTACGAGCAGTACTTC.

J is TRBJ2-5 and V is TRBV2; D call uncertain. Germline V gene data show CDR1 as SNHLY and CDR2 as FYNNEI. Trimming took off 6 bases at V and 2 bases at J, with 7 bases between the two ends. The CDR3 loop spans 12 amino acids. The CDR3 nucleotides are TGTGCCAGCAGGCTGATACAAGAGACCCAGTACTTC. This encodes CASRLIQETQYF.

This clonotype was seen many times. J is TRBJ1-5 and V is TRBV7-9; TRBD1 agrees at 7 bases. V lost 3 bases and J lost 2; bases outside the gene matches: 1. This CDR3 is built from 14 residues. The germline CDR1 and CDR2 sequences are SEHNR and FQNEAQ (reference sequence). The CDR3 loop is CASSLQGGNQPQHF. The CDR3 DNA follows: TGTGCCAGCAGCTTGCAGGGGGGCAATCAGCCCCAGCATTTT.

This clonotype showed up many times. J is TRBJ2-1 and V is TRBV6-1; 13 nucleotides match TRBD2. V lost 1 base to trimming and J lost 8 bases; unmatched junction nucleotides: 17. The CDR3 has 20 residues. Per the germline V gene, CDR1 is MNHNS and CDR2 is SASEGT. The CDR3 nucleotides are TGTGCCAGCAGTGAAGTGTTGGGGACTAGCGGGGAACCTAAGGAAGATGAGCAGTTCTTC. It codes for CASSEVLGTSGEPKEDEQFF.

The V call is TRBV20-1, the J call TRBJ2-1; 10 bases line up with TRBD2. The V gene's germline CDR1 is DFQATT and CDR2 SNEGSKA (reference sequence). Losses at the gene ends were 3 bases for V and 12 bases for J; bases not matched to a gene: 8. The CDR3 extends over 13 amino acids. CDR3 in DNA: TGCAGTGCTAGCTGGTCTAGCGGGGGTGGGCAGTTCTTC. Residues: CSASWSSGGGQFF.

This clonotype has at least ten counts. The CDR3 DNA follows: TGTGCCAGCGGCCCACGGATTAGCGGGAGTACTACCTACGAGCAGTACTTC. The encoded protein is CASGPRISGSTTYEQYF. This rearrangement joins TRBV28 to TRBJ2-7; TRBD2 matches at 9 bases. From germline, CDR1 is MDHEN and CDR2 SYDVKM. CDR3 length: 17 amino acids. V lost 8 bases, J lost 2 bases, and 16 bases stayed unmatched.

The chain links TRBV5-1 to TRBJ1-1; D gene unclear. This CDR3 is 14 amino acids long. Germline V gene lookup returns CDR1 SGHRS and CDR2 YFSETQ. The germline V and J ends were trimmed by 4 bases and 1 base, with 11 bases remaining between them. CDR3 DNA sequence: TGCGCCAGCAGCACCGAGTCACCGAACACTGAAGCTTTCTTT. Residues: CASSTESPNTEAFF.

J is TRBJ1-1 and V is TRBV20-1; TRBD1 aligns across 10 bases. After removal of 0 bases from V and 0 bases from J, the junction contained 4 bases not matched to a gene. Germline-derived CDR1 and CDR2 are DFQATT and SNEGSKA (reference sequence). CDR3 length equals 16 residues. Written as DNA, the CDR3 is TGCAGTGCTAGAGAGACAGGGGGCCGGATGAACACTGAAGCTTTCTTT. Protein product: CSARETGGRMNTEAFF.

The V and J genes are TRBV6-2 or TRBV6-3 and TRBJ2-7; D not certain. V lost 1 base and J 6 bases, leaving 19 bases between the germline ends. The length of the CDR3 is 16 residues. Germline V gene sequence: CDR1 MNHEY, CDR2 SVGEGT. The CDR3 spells CASSYFTSEGQCEQYF. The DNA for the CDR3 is TGTGCCAGCAGTTACTTTACTTCGGAAGGCCAATGCGAGCAGTACTTC.

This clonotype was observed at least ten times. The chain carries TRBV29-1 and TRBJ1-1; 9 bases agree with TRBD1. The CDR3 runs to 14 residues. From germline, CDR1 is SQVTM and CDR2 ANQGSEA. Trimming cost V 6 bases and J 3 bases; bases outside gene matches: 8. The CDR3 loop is CSVQQGALDTEAFF. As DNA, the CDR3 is TGCAGCGTCCAACAGGGGGCCTTGGACACTGAAGCTTTCTTT.

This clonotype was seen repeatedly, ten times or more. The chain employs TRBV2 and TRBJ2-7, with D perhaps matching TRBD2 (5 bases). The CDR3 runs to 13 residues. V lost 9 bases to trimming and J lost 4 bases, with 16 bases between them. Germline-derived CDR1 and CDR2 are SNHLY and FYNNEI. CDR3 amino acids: CARRGLESYEQYF. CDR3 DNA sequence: TGTGCCAGGAGAGGGCTAGAAAGTTACGAGCAGTACTTC.

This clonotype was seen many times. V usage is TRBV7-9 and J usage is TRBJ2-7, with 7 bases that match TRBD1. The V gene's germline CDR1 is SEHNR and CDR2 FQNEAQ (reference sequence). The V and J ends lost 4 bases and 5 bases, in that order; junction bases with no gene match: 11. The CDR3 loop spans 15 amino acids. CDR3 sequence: CASSSSRGFIDEQYF. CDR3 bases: TGTGCCAGCAGCTCCAGCAGGGGGTTTATAGACGAGCAGTACTTC.

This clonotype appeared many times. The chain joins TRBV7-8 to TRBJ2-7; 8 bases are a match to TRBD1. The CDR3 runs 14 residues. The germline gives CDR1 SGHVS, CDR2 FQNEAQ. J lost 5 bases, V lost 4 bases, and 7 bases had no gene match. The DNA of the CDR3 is TGTGCCAGCAGCTCCGCGGGACAGGACGACGAGCAGTACTTC. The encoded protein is CASSSAGQDDEQYF.

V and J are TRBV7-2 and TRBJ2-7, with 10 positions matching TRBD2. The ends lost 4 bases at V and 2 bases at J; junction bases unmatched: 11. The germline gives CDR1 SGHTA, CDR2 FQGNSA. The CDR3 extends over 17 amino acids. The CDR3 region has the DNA TGTGCCAGCAGCTGGAGTCTAGCGGGAGAATCTCCCTACGAGCAGTACTTC. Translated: CASSWSLAGESPYEQYF.

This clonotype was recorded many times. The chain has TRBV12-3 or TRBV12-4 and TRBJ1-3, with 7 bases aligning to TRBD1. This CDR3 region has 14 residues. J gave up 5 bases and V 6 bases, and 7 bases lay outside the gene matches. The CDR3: CASSTWTGRNTIYF. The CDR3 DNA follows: TGTGCCAGCAGCACATGGACAGGCCGAAACACCATATATTTT.

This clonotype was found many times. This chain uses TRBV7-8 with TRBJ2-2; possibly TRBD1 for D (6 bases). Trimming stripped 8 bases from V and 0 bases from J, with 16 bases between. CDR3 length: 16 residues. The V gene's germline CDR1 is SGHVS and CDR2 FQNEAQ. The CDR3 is CASLRTVEPNTGELFF. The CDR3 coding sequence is TGTGCCAGCCTCCGGACAGTCGAACCGAACACCGGGGAGCTGTTTTTT.

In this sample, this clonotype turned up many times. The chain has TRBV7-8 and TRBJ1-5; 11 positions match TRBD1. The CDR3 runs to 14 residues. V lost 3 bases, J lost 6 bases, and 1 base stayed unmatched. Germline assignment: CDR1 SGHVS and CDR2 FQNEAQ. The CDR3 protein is CASSFGTGGQPQHF. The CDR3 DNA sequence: TGTGCCAGCAGCTTTGGGACAGGGGGTCAGCCCCAGCATTTT. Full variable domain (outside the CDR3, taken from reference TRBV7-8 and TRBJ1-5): GAGVSQSPRYKVAKRGQDVALRCDPISGHVSLFWYQQALGQGPEFLTYFQNEAQLDKSGLPSDRFFAERPEGSVSTLKIQRTQQEDSAVYLCASSFGTGGQPQHFGDGTRLSIL.

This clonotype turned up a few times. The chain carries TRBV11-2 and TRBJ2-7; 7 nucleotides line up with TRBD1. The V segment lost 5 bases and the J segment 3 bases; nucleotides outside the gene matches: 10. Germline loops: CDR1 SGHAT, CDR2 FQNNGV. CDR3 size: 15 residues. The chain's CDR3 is CASSHPRTGSYEQYF. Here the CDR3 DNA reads TGTGCCAGCAGCCACCCCCGGACAGGTAGCTACGAGCAGTACTTC. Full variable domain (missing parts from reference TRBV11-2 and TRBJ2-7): EAGVAQSPRYKIIEKRQSVAFWCNPISGHATLYWYQQILGQGPKLLIQFQNNGVVDDSQLPKDRFSAERLKGVDSTLKIQPAKLEDSAVYLCASSHPRTGSYEQYFGPGTRLTVT.

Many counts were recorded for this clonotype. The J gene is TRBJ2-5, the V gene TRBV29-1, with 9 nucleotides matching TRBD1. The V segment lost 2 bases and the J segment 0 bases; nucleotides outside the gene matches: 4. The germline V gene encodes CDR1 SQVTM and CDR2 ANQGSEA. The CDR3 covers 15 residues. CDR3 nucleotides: TGCAGCGTTGAACGGGACAGGGTGTACCAAGAGACCCAGTACTTC. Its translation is CSVERDRVYQETQYF.

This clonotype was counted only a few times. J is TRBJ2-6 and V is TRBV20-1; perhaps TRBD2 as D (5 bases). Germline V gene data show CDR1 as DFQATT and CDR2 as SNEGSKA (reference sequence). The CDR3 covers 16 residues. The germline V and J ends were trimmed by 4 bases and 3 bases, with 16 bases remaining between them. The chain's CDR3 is CSATLPNGVGANVLTF. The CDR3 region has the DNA TGCAGTGCTACCCTACCCAACGGGGTTGGGGCCAACGTCCTGACTTTC.